What follows are 17 T cell receptor beta chains derived from one specimen sequenced in a study of T cell changes during pregnancy in multiple sclerosis. Repertoires were generated with immunoSEQ multiplex PCR, while TCRdb's copy carries only in-frame clones and drops some. Of about 100,000 clones listed, around 92% are singletons. Sequencing used peripheral blood, obtained after pregnancy. These receptors originate from a female donor with multiple sclerosis, enrolled in a pregnancy study.

This clone came up once. CDR3 sequence (DNA): TGTGCCAGTAGTACGACAGGGGGATCCTACGAGCAGTACTTC. It yields the protein CASSTTGGSYEQYF. The chain uses TRBV19 and TRBJ2-7, with TRBD1 identical over 9 bases. CDR1 is LNHDA, CDR2 SQIVND, per germline (reference sequence). This CDR3 has 14 amino acids. The J segment lost 1 base and the V segment lost 4 bases, leaving 2 bases of the junction unmatched.

This chain joins TRBV2 and TRBJ2-1, with 8 bases matching TRBD2. V dropped 7 bases and J dropped 4; count of bases not matched to a gene: 12. Germline-derived CDR1 and CDR2 are SNHLY and FYNNEI. This CDR3 region has 16 residues. This chain's CDR3 is CASTEAGAGVYNEQFF. The CDR3 DNA is TGTGCCAGCACCGAAGCAGGAGCGGGAGTGTACAATGAGCAGTTCTTC.

A word on this clone: This CDR3 is also generated by other DNA sequences in the sample. This chain joins TRBV7-9 and TRBJ2-7; 7 bases match TRBD1. The CDR3 is made up of 13 amino acids. The trim removed 4 bases at V and 3 bases at J, leaving 3 bases unmatched. Germline V gene sequence: CDR1 SEHNR, CDR2 FQNEAQ (reference sequence). CDR3 bases: TGTGCCAGCAGCTCGGGACAGAGCTACGAGCAGTACTTC. Encoded protein: CASSSGQSYEQYF.

The rearrangement joins TRBV9 to TRBJ2-1, with D perhaps TRBD2 (6 bases). The V end lost 3 bases, the J end lost 10 bases, and 26 bases lay between the germline ends. This CDR3 has 17 residues. The germline V gene encodes CDR1 SGDLS and CDR2 YYNGEE. The CDR3: CASSAPPSGTPTPEQFF. In DNA, the CDR3 is TGTGCCAGCAGCGCGCCCCCCTCCGGGACTCCGACGCCCGAGCAGTTCTTC.

This chain joins TRBV19 and TRBJ1-2; 12 bases match TRBD1. CDR1 and CDR2 (germline): LNHDA, SQIVND (reference sequence). V lost 3 bases and J lost 8; bases outside the gene matches: 1. The length of the CDR3 is 13 residues. The CDR3 protein is CASSMGTGGGYTF. The CDR3 DNA follows: TGTGCCAGTAGTATGGGGACAGGGGGCGGCTACACCTTC.

V gene TRBV18 combines with J gene TRBJ1-3; tentative D call: TRBD1 (6 bases). Germline V CDR1 and CDR2: KGHSH, LQKENI. There are 14 residues in the CDR3. Deletions cut 6 bases from V and 4 bases from J, with 13 bases between. For the CDR3, the DNA is TGTGCCAGCTCTGAAGGACAGAACGGAAACACCATATATTTT. It translates to CASSEGQNGNTIYF.

V usage is TRBV27 and J usage is TRBJ2-7, with 9 bases matching TRBD1. Looked up from germline, CDR1 is MNHEY and CDR2 is SMNVEV (reference sequence). V was clipped by 9 bases and J by 2 bases; unmatched bases: 14. CDR3 length: 16 residues. The CDR3 nucleotides read TGTGCCAGTGCCCAGACCACGGGACAGGGACCCTACGAGCAGTACTTC. It codes for CASAQTTGQGPYEQYF.

The chain has TRBV18 and TRBJ1-5; 8 bases align to TRBD1. Trimming at V came to 3 bases and at J to 3 bases, leaving 4 bases not matched to a gene. Germline V gene sequence: CDR1 KGHSH, CDR2 LQKENI. The CDR3 length is 15 residues. CDR3 coding DNA: TGTGCCAGCTCACCTCAGGGGGCCAACAATCAGCCCCAGCATTTT. Its translation: CASSPQGANNQPQHF. Based on the CDR3 plus reference TRBV18 and TRBJ1-5, the full variable domain is NAGVMQNPRHLVRRRGQEARLRCSPMKGHSHVYWYRQLPEEGLKFMVYLQKENIIDESGMPKERFSAEFPKEGPSILRIQQVVRGDSAAYFCASSPQGANNQPQHFGDGTRLSIL.

This clone appeared once. V usage is TRBV30 and J usage is TRBJ2-7; perhaps TRBD1 as D (6 bases). CDR3 length: 13 residues. V was trimmed by 1 base and J by 4 bases, leaving 11 bases between them. Per germline, CDR1 GTSNPN and CDR2 SVGIG (reference sequence). CDR3 DNA: TGTGCCTGGAGTGCGGGACACCTATACGAGCAGTACTTC. It is translated as CAWSAGHLYEQYF.

CDR3 protein: CASSLDRSYEQYF. The CDR3 DNA sequence: TGTGCCAGCAGCCTAGACAGGTCCTACGAGCAGTACTTC. The V gene is TRBV7-8, the J gene TRBJ2-7; the D gene is possibly TRBD1 (6 bases). The CDR3 spans 13 residues. Trimming removed 5 bases from V and 1 base from J, with 9 bases in between. Germline CDR1 and CDR2: SGHVS and FQNEAQ.

The rearrangement joins TRBV9 to TRBJ2-5, with 9 positions matching TRBD2. Germline CDR1 SGDLS, CDR2 YYNGEE. Germline trimming cut 2 bases from V and 3 bases from J; bases unmatched to any gene: 2. CDR3 length: 14 amino acids. The CDR3 coding sequence is TGTGCCAGCAGCGTGGGACTAGCAGAAGAGACCCAGTACTTC. Encoded protein: CASSVGLAEETQYF.

The chain couples TRBV5-4 to TRBJ2-7, with TRBD1 as a possible D gene (5 bases). The CDR3 spans 14 residues. V gave up 0 bases and J gave up 5 bases, with 12 bases separating them. CDR1 and CDR2 from the germline V gene are SGHNT and YYREEE (reference sequence). The chain's CDR3 is CASSLARQTHEQYF. In DNA, the CDR3 is TGTGCCAGCAGCTTGGCCCGACAGACCCACGAGCAGTACTTC.

The chain joins TRBV30 to TRBJ1-5; 7 positions match TRBD1. Germline loops: CDR1 GTSNPN, CDR2 SVGIG (reference sequence). The J segment lost 7 bases and the V segment lost 1 base, leaving 7 bases of the junction unmatched. This CDR3 region has 14 residues. CDR3 nucleotide sequence: TGTGCCTGGAGTGCGACAGGGCCGGGACAGCCCCAGCATTTT. Translated: CAWSATGPGQPQHF.

V is TRBV20-1 and J is TRBJ1-2; D not certain. V was trimmed by 5 bases and J by 6 bases, leaving 10 bases between them. Germline lookup yields CDR1 DFQATT and CDR2 SNEGSKA (reference sequence). The CDR3 is 11 amino acids. In DNA form, the CDR3 reads TGCAGTGCTTCCGGTCCCCATGGCTACACCTTC. It encodes CSASGPHGYTF.

This sequence joins TRBV7-3 and TRBJ2-2, with D unclear. Trimming removed 4 bases from V and 2 bases from J, with 5 bases in between. This CDR3 has 13 residues. The germline CDR1 and CDR2 sequences are SGHTA and FQGTGA. CDR3 protein: CASSSYNTGELFF. The CDR3 coding sequence is TGTGCCAGCAGCTCCTATAACACCGGGGAGCTGTTTTTT.

The CDR3 sequence is CASSTLAQGGSTEAFF. CDR3 nucleotide sequence: TGTGCCAGTAGTACCCTCGCACAGGGGGGGAGCACTGAAGCTTTCTTT. The V and J genes are TRBV19 and TRBJ1-1; 8 bases are a match to TRBD1. The CDR3 is made up of 16 amino acids. V was clipped by 4 bases and J by 4 bases; unmatched bases: 11. The germline CDR1 and CDR2 sequences are LNHDA and SQIVND (reference sequence). The full variable domain, in which reference TRBV19 and TRBJ1-1 provide the parts outside the CDR3, is DGGITQSPKYLFRKEGQNVTLSCEQNLNHDAMYWYRQDPGQGLRLIYYSQIVNDFQKGDIAEGYSVSREKKESFPLTVTSAQKNPTAFYLCASSTLAQGGSTEAFFGQGTRLTVV.

The gene calls are TRBV11-3 and TRBJ2-7; weak D call: TRBD1 (5 bases). Germline values: CDR1 SGHNT, CDR2 YENEEA. The V end was cut by 6 bases, the J end by 3 bases, with 12 bases between. The CDR3 totals 13 residues. CDR3 bases: TGTGCCAGCAGTTACAGGCTTAACTACGAGCAGTACTTC. As protein: CASSYRLNYEQYF.